This T cell receptor beta chain is drawn from a study of cytomegalovirus exposure and HLA in healthy donors. Overall study: According to later analysis, the same platform produced the 100 to 150 validation and around 730 first-cohort repertoires.

With respect to this clone: The antigen is undetermined.

Repertoires were generated with immunoSEQ multiplex PCR, while TCRdb's copy carries only in-frame clones and drops some. The table has 250,000 to 350,000 clones, 70% to 90% seen once. The CDR3 has 14 amino acids. Trimming took off 8 bases at V and 2 bases at J, with 14 bases between the two ends. Germline assignment: CDR1 SGDLS and CDR2 YYNGEE. Study-level results: With high specificity and sensitivity, the classifier reportedly diagnosed cytomegalovirus status.

The V and J genes are TRBV9 and TRBJ2-1; D possibly corresponds to TRBD2 (6 bases). The sequenced sample was PBMCs. This receptor was identified in a woman between 18 and 30 years old in good health and CMV-seronegative. The CDR3: CASRGDGTYNEQFF. In DNA, the CDR3 is TGTGCCAGTCGCGGGGACGGAACCTACAATGAGCAGTTCTTC. Full variable domain (missing parts from reference TRBV9 and TRBJ2-1): DSGVTQTPKHLITATGQRVTLRCSPRSGDLSVYWYQQSLDQGLQFLIQYYNGEERAKGNILERFSAQQFPDLHSELNLSSLELGDSALYFCASRGDGTYNEQFFGPGTRLTVL.